A single sample gave rise to the 22 T cell receptor beta chains below, sequenced in a study of post-analysis software for immune sequencing data (dated by TCRdb to the mid-2010s). On the study overall, not on this receptor specifically: Significantly higher frequencies in patients than in controls were found for roughly five TRBV segments, including TRBV5-6, TRBV5-1 and TRBV20-1.

These TCRs' antigens remain unknown. The receptor library was made with PCR. The sample was run on an Illumina HiSeq 2500. Unique molecular identifiers were incorporated into TCR beta cDNA libraries to reduce PCR and sequencing biases. TCRdb ran its own pipeline on the public reads, namely fastp trimming at Q25 and MiXCR clone calling, and kept in-frame beta chains. Identical CDR3 proteins give one entry, which carries the most common genes and DNA. A total of more than 500,000 distinct CDR3 sequences appear in this sample, around 36% of them only once. The ten largest clones capture 5% to 6% of the sample. What was sequenced was blood. These receptors came from a girl aged 2-17 years with multiple sclerosis.

This chain uses TRBV9 with TRBJ2-1, with D tentatively TRBD1 (6 bases). The length of the CDR3 is 15 residues. V was cut by 4 bases and J by 4 bases, with 15 bases left in between. The germline CDR1 and CDR2 sequences are SGDLS and YYNGEE. CDR3 DNA sequence: TGTGCCAGCAGCCAGGACAGCGGACGGTACAATGAGCAGTTCTTC. It encodes CASSQDSGRYNEQFF.

This sequence joins TRBV3-1 and TRBJ2-5, with TRBD2 identical over 10 bases. The V gene end was trimmed by 2 bases and the J gene end by 5 bases; junction bases not matched to a gene: 14. This CDR3 region has 18 residues. CDR1 is LGHDT, CDR2 YNNKEL, per germline (reference sequence). In DNA form, the CDR3 reads TGTGCCAGCAGCCAAAGAGAGCGGGAGGGTCCATGGCGGGAGACCCAGTACTTC. Its protein product is CASSQREREGPWRETQYF.

The chain uses TRBV20-1 and TRBJ1-2; D gene ambiguous. This CDR3 spans 10 amino acids. The germline CDR1 and CDR2 sequences are DFQATT and SNEGSKA (reference sequence). Trimming stripped 5 bases from V and 8 bases from J, with 9 bases between. This CDR3 is CSAYMSGYTF. Here the CDR3 DNA reads TGCAGTGCTTATATGAGCGGCTACACCTTC.

Only a few counts were recorded for this clonotype. The V call is TRBV20-1, the J call TRBJ1-2; weak D call: TRBD1 (6 bases). The V gene's germline CDR1 is DFQATT and CDR2 SNEGSKA (reference sequence). Deletions cut 6 bases from V and 5 bases from J, with 16 bases between. The CDR3 is 13 amino acids. Here the CDR3 reads CSAKGGAQYGYTF. DNA for the CDR3: TGCAGTGCCAAGGGGGGGGCGCAATATGGCTACACCTTC.

In this sample, this clonotype turned up many times. The chain employs TRBV3-1 and TRBJ2-3, with 8 bases matching TRBD2. From germline, CDR1 is LGHDT and CDR2 YNNKEL (reference sequence). The CDR3 consists of 17 residues. The junction had 6 bases not matched to a gene; V was cut back by 0 bases and J by 1 base. CDR3 sequence (DNA): TGTGCCAGCAGCCAAGATCTACGAGCGGGGGGCACAGATACGCAGTATTTT. Its protein is CASSQDLRAGGTDTQYF.

This clonotype was counted ten times or more. The genes are TRBV4-1 and TRBJ2-5, with no clear D. Germline lookup yields CDR1 MGHRA and CDR2 YSYEKL. V lost 1 base and J lost 1, with 7 bases in between. The length of the CDR3 is 14 residues. CDR3 bases: TGCGCCAGCAGCCAAGGTGCCGGCCAAGAGACCCAGTACTTC. It specifies CASSQGAGQETQYF.

The chain carries TRBV7-3 and TRBJ1-6; D is unclear. Per the germline V gene, CDR1 is SGHTA and CDR2 is FQGTGA. There are 13 residues in the CDR3. V lost 4 bases and J 6 bases, leaving 7 bases between the germline ends. The CDR3 bases are TGTGCCAGCAGCTGGAGGGTTAATTCACCCCTCCACTTT. Its protein is CASSWRVNSPLHF.

The chain recombines TRBV29-1 with TRBJ1-2, with 7 bases aligning to TRBD1. J lost 3 bases, V lost 6 bases, and 10 bases had no gene match. Germline V gene sequence: CDR1 SQVTM, CDR2 ANQGSEA. The CDR3 has 14 residues. CDR3 region: CSVLDRRRDYGYTF. As DNA, the CDR3 is TGCAGCGTGTTGGACAGGCGCCGCGACTATGGCTACACCTTC.

The rearrangement uses TRBV19 and TRBJ2-3, with D maybe TRBD2 (6 bases). CDR1 is LNHDA, CDR2 SQIVND, per germline (reference sequence). The ends were cut back, 7 bases at V and 6 bases at J, with 17 bases in the middle. The CDR3 has 14 residues. This chain's CDR3 is CASKLEVSGDTQYF. CDR3 coding DNA: TGTGCCAGTAAGTTGGAGGTCAGCGGGGATACGCAGTATTTT.

This clonotype has only one observation. A much larger clone is a single base away; this may be a read error. The J gene is TRBJ2-1, the V gene TRBV6-6; D assignment may be TRBD1 or TRBD2 (5 bases each). The DNA end is a closer match to TRBJ2-7, so the J assignment may be wrong. CDR1 and CDR2 (germline): MNHNY, SVGAGI (reference sequence). This CDR3 is built from 16 residues. CDR3 sequence: CASSGGLSGSYNEQYF. The CDR3, as DNA: TGTGCCAGCAGTGGGGGTTTGTCCGGCTCCTACAATGAGCAGTACTTC.

This clonotype was picked up many times. The genes are TRBV24-1 and TRBJ2-1; D ambiguous. The CDR3 is 15 amino acids. V lost 4 bases to trimming and J lost 2 bases, with 11 bases between them. The germline V gene has CDR1 KGHDR and CDR2 SFDVKD. The CDR3 DNA follows: TGTGCCACCAGTGACCCGACACGTCCCTACAATGAGCAGTTCTTC. As protein: CATSDPTRPYNEQFF.

On this clonotype itself: A much larger clone differs by one base, so this may be a read error. Written as DNA, the CDR3 is TGTGCCAGCAGCAAAGCGACTAGCGGGGAGAGGTACAATGAGCAGTTCTTC. This gives the protein CASSKATSGERYNEQFF. The J gene is TRBJ2-1, the V gene TRBV21-1; TRBD2 is the table's D call, not checked against the DNA. TRBV21-1 constitutes a pseudogene. This CDR3 is built from 17 residues.

This sequence joins TRBV9 and TRBJ1-6, with D perhaps TRBD1 (6 bases). The ends were cut back, 4 bases at V and 8 bases at J, with 19 bases in the middle. CDR3 length equals 16 residues. CDR1 and CDR2 from the germline V gene are SGDLS and YYNGEE. The CDR3 sequence is CASSPQGTRVHSPLHF. DNA for the CDR3: TGTGCCAGCAGCCCCCAGGGGACAAGGGTTCATTCACCCCTCCACTTT.

The chain uses TRBV9 and TRBJ2-3; D is uncertain. The CDR3 loop spans 12 amino acids. Germline V gives CDR1 SGDLS, CDR2 YYNGEE. Trimming removed 3 bases at V and 2 bases at J, with 4 bases between. For the CDR3, the DNA is TGTGCCAGCAGCGAGTACACAGATACGCAGTATTTT. It specifies CASSEYTDTQYF.

This chain joins TRBV20-1 and TRBJ2-1; 8 positions agree with TRBD2. The CDR3 length is 16 residues. V shed 0 bases, J shed 4 bases, and the junction held 8 bases outside the gene matches. CDR1 is DFQATT and CDR2 is SNEGSKA in the germline V gene (reference sequence). The CDR3 sequence: CSARDPAGDTYNEQFF. The DNA of the CDR3 is TGCAGTGCTAGAGATCCAGCGGGGGATACTTACAATGAGCAGTTCTTC.

On this clonotype: A read error may explain this, as a much larger clone is one base away. The chain is built from TRBV29-1 and TRBJ2-1, with a possible D match to TRBD1 (5 bases). V gave up 6 bases and J gave up 8 bases, with 20 bases separating them. This CDR3 spans 14 amino acids. CDR1 is SQVTM and CDR2 is ANQGSEA in the germline V gene. CDR3 loop: CSVGSIGVSDEQFF. CDR3 DNA sequence: TGCAGCGTCGGAAGTATAGGGGTATCGGATGAGCAGTTCTTC.

This clonotype was detected only a few times. This chain links TRBV12-3 or TRBV12-4 with TRBJ2-7, with a weak D call TRBD2 (5 bases). The V gene lost 2 bases and the J gene lost 7 bases, with 12 bases spanning the gap. This CDR3 comprises 13 residues. The CDR3 region is CASSLLGRREQYF. Written as DNA, the CDR3 is TGTGCCAGCAGTTTACTAGGCCGGAGGGAGCAGTACTTC.

This clonotype was seen a few times. The rearrangement joins TRBV6-5 to TRBJ2-1; 9 nucleotides align to TRBD2. This CDR3 has 15 residues. From germline, CDR1 is MNHEY and CDR2 SVGAGI. V lost 5 bases and J lost 8; bases outside the gene matches: 10. CDR3 sequence (DNA): TGTGCCAGCAGTAACCGCGGCGGGGGGGCTGATGAGCAGTTCTTC. Translated: CASSNRGGGADEQFF.

The sample holds a few counts of this clonotype. The chain combines TRBV5-1 with TRBJ2-1, with 15 nucleotides matching TRBD2. The CDR3 totals 23 residues. The V segment lost 2 bases and the J segment 2 bases; nucleotides outside the gene matches: 20. CDR1 and CDR2 (germline): SGHRS, YFSETQ. CDR3 amino acids: CASSFSPYGRTSGGVVTYNEQFF. CDR3 sequence (DNA): TGCGCCAGCAGCTTTTCACCCTACGGACGGACTAGCGGGGGGGTAGTTACCTACAATGAGCAGTTCTTC.

V and J are TRBV5-1 and TRBJ2-1, with D unresolved. The CDR3 has 14 residues. Germline CDR1 reads SGHRS; CDR2 reads YFSETQ. The germline V and J ends were trimmed by 3 bases and 7 bases, with 14 bases remaining between them. CDR3 residues: CASSSLMSQNEQFF. The CDR3, as DNA: TGCGCCAGCAGCTCCCTTATGTCGCAGAATGAGCAGTTCTTC.

The J gene is TRBJ2-5, the V gene TRBV4-1; D unclear. Matching the DNA end better, TRBJ2-7 makes the J call doubtful. Per the germline V gene, CDR1 is MGHRA and CDR2 is YSYEKL. The length of the CDR3 is 13 residues. CDR3: CASSQDQSYEQYF. CDR3 nucleotide sequence: TGCGCCAGCAGCCAAGATCAGTCATACGAGCAGTACTTC.

The V gene is TRBV15, the J gene TRBJ2-3; a possible D gene is TRBD1 (6 bases). Germline lookup yields CDR1 LNHNV and CDR2 YYDKDF (reference sequence). Trimming removed 0 bases at V and 3 bases at J, with 13 bases between. This CDR3 has 16 amino acids. The CDR3 DNA reads as TGTGCCACCAGCAGAGATGGGGGCAGGGGAACAGATACGCAGTATTTT. Encoded protein: CATSRDGGRGTDTQYF.